The 12 T cell receptor beta chains below were found in one sample sequenced in a study of OX40 agonist ivuxolimab in advanced cancers. Here immunoSEQ multiplex PCR was the method, and the copy in TCRdb shows in-frame clones only, minus some. The data contain tens of thousands of clones, roughly 80% of them singletons. The starting material was CD4+ or CD8+ T cells sorted from blood, obtained in a trial of the OX40 agonist ivuxolimab. These receptors were collected from an adult with an advanced solid tumor such as melanoma, head and neck, liver or kidney cancer.

The chain uses TRBV7-8 and TRBJ2-5, with 7 bases that match TRBD2. The germline V gene encodes CDR1 SGHVS and CDR2 FQNEAQ. Germline trimming cut 2 bases from V and 11 bases from J; bases unmatched to any gene: 14. The CDR3 runs to 15 residues. The CDR3 DNA reads as TGTGCCAGCAGCTTAACGAGCGGGGTGTTAATAGAGCAGTACTTC. Protein sequence: CASSLTSGVLIEQYF.

This clone was seen a single time. The rearrangement uses TRBV7-2 and TRBJ2-7, with 10 bases fitting TRBD2. The CDR3 loop spans 14 amino acids. Germline loops: CDR1 SGHTA, CDR2 FQGNSA. J gave up 3 bases and V 6 bases, and 5 bases lay outside the gene matches. The CDR3 reads CASSSTSGLYEQYF. CDR3 DNA sequence: TGTGCCAGCAGTTCGACTAGCGGGCTCTACGAGCAGTACTTC. The full variable domain, in which reference TRBV7-2 and TRBJ2-7 provide the parts outside the CDR3, is GAGVSQSPSNKVTEKGKDVELRCDPISGHTALYWYRQSLGQGLEFLIYFQGNSAPDKSGLPSDRFSAERTGGSVSTLTIQRTQQEDSAVYLCASSSTSGLYEQYFGPGTRLTVT.

This chain links TRBV7-9 with TRBJ1-2; D gene unclear. The CDR3 totals 14 residues. Trimming cost V 5 bases and J 4 bases, with 14 bases left between them. Germline V lookup: CDR1 SEHNR, CDR2 FQNEAQ (reference sequence). In DNA, the CDR3 is TGTGCCAGCAGCCAAGGGAGTCCGATCTATGGCTACACCTTC. Its translation: CASSQGSPIYGYTF.

The genes are TRBV6-1 and TRBJ2-5; perhaps TRBD2 as D (5 bases). The CDR3 has 13 residues. Germline V gene sequence: CDR1 MNHNS, CDR2 SASEGT. V lost 7 bases and J lost 5, with 14 bases in between. The CDR3, as DNA: TGTGCCAGCATCGGACTCCTTGCGGAGACCCAGTACTTC. This sequence encodes CASIGLLAETQYF.

V and J are TRBV7-6 and TRBJ2-3; 8 bases line up with TRBD2. CDR1 is SGHVS and CDR2 is FNYEAQ in the germline V gene. The V gene end was trimmed by 8 bases and the J gene end by 2 bases; junction bases not matched to a gene: 6. CDR3 length equals 14 residues. The CDR3 sequence: CASQLAEYTDTQYF. The CDR3 DNA reads TGTGCCAGCCAACTAGCGGAGTACACAGATACGCAGTATTTT.

This clone has just a few counts. J is TRBJ1-2 and V is TRBV7-9; a weak D match, TRBD1 (6 bases). Per the germline V gene, CDR1 is SEHNR and CDR2 is FQNEAQ (reference sequence). V lost 5 bases and J 5 bases, leaving 18 bases between the germline ends. This CDR3 is built from 15 residues. Here the CDR3 DNA reads TGTGCCAGCAGCCAGGTAGAGGGCAGGGGATATGGCTACACCTTC. This codes for CASSQVEGRGYGYTF.

This sequence joins TRBV7-2 and TRBJ1-1; D unclear. CDR3 size: 13 residues. With 5 bases removed from V and 5 bases from J, the gap between germline ends came to 12 bases. The V gene's germline CDR1 is SGHTA and CDR2 FQGNSA. The CDR3 is CASSPWGYTEAFF. The CDR3 DNA reads TGTGCCAGCAGCCCCTGGGGATATACTGAAGCTTTCTTT. Looking up the rest from reference TRBV7-2 and TRBJ1-1 gives the full variable domain: GAGVSQSPSNKVTEKGKDVELRCDPISGHTALYWYRQSLGQGLEFLIYFQGNSAPDKSGLPSDRFSAERTGGSVSTLTIQRTQQEDSAVYLCASSPWGYTEAFFGQGTRLTVV.

The genes are TRBV9 and TRBJ2-1; 8 nucleotides agree with TRBD2. Germline V gene data show CDR1 as SGDLS and CDR2 as YYNGEE. The CDR3 sequence is 16 residues long. Trimming cost V 0 bases and J 1 base; bases outside gene matches: 3. This chain's CDR3 is CASSVAAGGSYNEQFF. The DNA for the CDR3 is TGTGCCAGCAGCGTAGCTGCGGGGGGTTCCTACAATGAGCAGTTCTTC.

V gene TRBV18 combines with J gene TRBJ1-5; D is unresolved. Per the germline V gene, CDR1 is KGHSH and CDR2 is LQKENI. The CDR3 runs 15 residues. V shed 4 bases and J shed 5 bases, with 15 bases lying between them. CDR3 in amino acids: CASSLNRRIDQPQHF. In DNA, the CDR3 is TGTGCCAGCTCACTAAACCGGAGAATCGATCAGCCCCAGCATTTT. Full variable domain (missing parts from reference TRBV18 and TRBJ1-5): NAGVMQNPRHLVRRRGQEARLRCSPMKGHSHVYWYRQLPEEGLKFMVYLQKENIIDESGMPKERFSAEFPKEGPSILRIQQVVRGDSAAYFCASSLNRRIDQPQHFGDGTRLSIL.

This clone appeared a single time. Other DNA sequences within the sample encode an identical CDR3. The CDR3 loop is CASSYSGGNYGYTF. CDR3 in DNA: TGTGCCAGCAGTTACTCAGGGGGGAACTATGGCTACACCTTC. The J gene is TRBJ1-2, the V gene TRBV6-5; TRBD1 might be the D (6 bases). V gave up 0 bases and J gave up 2 bases, with 7 bases separating them. The CDR3 runs to 14 residues. Germline values: CDR1 MNHEY, CDR2 SVGAGI.

The V gene is TRBV18, the J gene TRBJ1-3; D perhaps matches TRBD1 (5 bases). The CDR3 extends over 15 amino acids. Germline CDR1 reads KGHSH; CDR2 reads LQKENI. V was pared by 1 base and J by 2 bases, with 9 bases between. The CDR3, as DNA: TGTGCCAGCTCACCACGGGGGACGGCTGGAAACACCATATATTTT. Its translation is CASSPRGTAGNTIYF.

The chain carries TRBV6-6 and TRBJ1-2; D gene unclear. Trimming removed 10 bases from V and 2 bases from J, with 17 bases in between. The CDR3 has 14 amino acids. Germline V gives CDR1 MNHNY, CDR2 SVGAGI (reference sequence). The CDR3 here is CATDYGETNYGYTF. The CDR3 DNA follows: TGTGCCACCGACTACGGGGAGACCAACTATGGCTACACCTTC.